This is a list of T cell receptor beta chains from one sample in a study of blood T cell repertoires in COVID-19. Only in-frame clones appear in the TCRdb table, and some are missing; sequencing was by immunoSEQ multiplex PCR. The sample records roughly 62,000 clones, more than 65% being singletons. The sequenced material came from peripheral blood. These receptors originate from an elderly man with COVID-19, enrolled during active disease. CDR3s include the opening cysteine and the closing phenylalanine or tryptophan. Each record gives: J gene, V gene, CDR3 protein.

J: TRBJ1-4; V: TRBV19; CDR3: CASSSKTGAANEKLFF
J: TRBJ1-1; V: TRBV29-1; CDR3: CATISSNTEAFF
J: TRBJ1-2; V: TRBV19; CDR3: CASSHPGQGAYGYTF
J: TRBJ2-3; V: TRBV7-9; CDR3: CASSKWEGGTDTQYF
J: TRBJ1-2; V: TRBV2; CDR3: CASSGTGQGTYGYTF
J: TRBJ2-1; V: TRBV11-2; CDR3: CASSYSGSLNEQFF
J: TRBJ2-1; V: TRBV11-3; CDR3: CASSLVSGSSGNEQFF
J: TRBJ2-3; V: TRBV6-1; CDR3: CASSEARVAGNTDTQYF
J: TRBJ1-4; V: TRBV18; CDR3: CASSLDRESEKLFF
J: TRBJ2-2; V: TRBV15; CDR3: CASEEGGELFF
J: TRBJ1-2; V: TRBV28; CDR3: CASSLFSREYTF
J: TRBJ1-2; V: TRBV10-1; CDR3: CASSEQGTYGYTF
J: TRBJ1-5; V: TRBV30; CDR3: CAWSRDKGVQPQHF
J: TRBJ1-1; V: TRBV14; CDR3: CASSPQVMNTEAFF
J: TRBJ1-2; V: TRBV5-1; CDR3: CASSLTGGAYGYTF
J: TRBJ2-5; V: TRBV11-2; CDR3: CASSYGQGRETQYF
J: TRBJ2-7; V: TRBV3-1/TRBV3-2; CDR3: CASSQPGLAEQYF
J: TRBJ1-2; V: TRBV7-2; CDR3: CASSLSRDYGYTF
J: TRBJ2-2; V: TRBV7-9; CDR3: CASSLGHANTGELFF
J: TRBJ1-5; V: TRBV19; CDR3: CASIPADRGYNQPQHF
J: TRBJ1-1; V: TRBV9; CDR3: CASSVTGQKNTEAFF
J: TRBJ2-5; V: TRBV9; CDR3: CASSVGGGAETQYF
J: TRBJ1-1; V: TRBV19; CDR3: CASNGQGNTEAFF
J: TRBJ1-4; V: TRBV6-1; CDR3: CASSELSEKLFF
J: TRBJ2-1; V: TRBV19; CDR3: CASSMGTARGTYNEQFF
J: TRBJ2-1; V: TRBV28; CDR3: CASRRIVPGQGISSPYNEQFF
J: TRBJ2-4; V: TRBV12-3/TRBV12-4; CDR3: CASSRRGVQYF
J: TRBJ2-2; V: TRBV4-3; CDR3: CASSQDGRGWASTGELFF
J: TRBJ2-5; V: TRBV4-3; CDR3: CASSQGPGQQETQYF
J: TRBJ2-3; V: TRBV5-1; CDR3: CASSLEGGEDTQYF
J: TRBJ2-2; V: TRBV5-5; CDR3: CASSAGLAGGRTGELFF
J: TRBJ1-1; V: TRBV5-4; CDR3: CATLQGLNTEAFF
J: TRBJ1-2; V: TRBV24-1; CDR3: CATSDRGSSPYGYTF
J: TRBJ2-7; V: TRBV7-2; CDR3: CASRPSRSSYEQYF
J: TRBJ1-5; V: TRBV9; CDR3: CASSVEGTGVGQPQHF
J: TRBJ2-2; V: TRBV7-9; CDR3: CASSLSSQGGLFF
J: TRBJ1-2; V: TRBV7-9; CDR3: CATEGSSNYGYTF
J: TRBJ2-1; V: TRBV29-1; CDR3: CSGLGYSAGEQFF
J: TRBJ2-7; V: TRBV3-1/TRBV3-2; CDR3: CASSHVPGQGYYEQYF